Shown below are 27 T cell receptor beta chains from a single sample sequenced in a study of blood T cell repertoires in COVID-19 (dated by TCRdb to 2018 to 2021). Library prep was done by the immunoSEQ multiplex PCR assay. Here the immuneACCESS table is served through TCRdb, limited to in-frame sequences with V and J called. Missing clones are a known gap in these copies; in checked studies unresolved V genes cover under half, and the rest lacks a known reason. A total of 150,000 to 200,000 clones appear in this sample, over 80% of them only once. The ten largest clones represent more than 5% of the sample. The sequenced material came from peripheral blood. The receptors were gathered from a young woman with acute or convalescent COVID-19.

The chain has TRBV7-6 and TRBJ2-5, with D possibly matching TRBD1 (5 bases). CDR3 length: 13 residues. Germline CDR1 is SGHVS and CDR2 is FNYEAQ. The V end was cut by 5 bases, the J end by 0 bases, with 7 bases between. This chain's CDR3 is CASSPGYQETQYF. The CDR3 DNA sequence: TGTGCCAGCAGCCCAGGGTACCAAGAGACCCAGTACTTC.

This clone has only a few counts. The rearrangement links TRBV20-1 to TRBJ1-5; a possible D gene is TRBD1 (5 bases). Germline CDR1 DFQATT, CDR2 SNEGSKA (reference sequence). CDR3 length: 14 residues. V lost 3 bases and J lost 5, with 14 bases in between. The CDR3 loop reads CSASEPGGYQPQHF. CDR3 sequence (DNA): TGCAGTGCTAGTGAACCGGGGGGATATCAGCCCCAGCATTTT.

The chain links TRBV27 to TRBJ1-2, with 7 bases aligning to TRBD1. This CDR3 is built from 15 residues. The junction had 10 bases not matched to a gene; V was cut back by 5 bases and J by 4 bases. Per the germline V gene, CDR1 is MNHEY and CDR2 is SMNVEV (reference sequence). The CDR3 here is CASSLSAAGGYGYTF. As DNA, the CDR3 is TGTGCCAGCAGTCTCTCTGCGGCAGGGGGCTATGGCTACACCTTC.

The rearrangement uses TRBV7-9 and TRBJ2-2; 8 bases map to TRBD1. CDR3 size: 16 residues. CDR1 and CDR2 from the germline V gene are SEHNR and FQNEAQ (reference sequence). Germline trimming cut 7 bases from V and 1 base from J; bases unmatched to any gene: 8. CDR3 nucleotide sequence: TGTGCCAGCACCCTATCCGGGACAGGGAACACCGGGGAGCTGTTTTTT. Amino acid sequence: CASTLSGTGNTGELFF.

CDR3 region: CSASRSNEQFF. The CDR3 DNA reads as TGCAGTGCTTCCAGATCTAATGAGCAGTTCTTC. This chain joins TRBV20-1 and TRBJ2-1; D uncertain. The CDR3 length is 11 residues. Trimming removed 5 bases from V and 7 bases from J, with 9 bases in between. Germline loops: CDR1 DFQATT, CDR2 SNEGSKA (reference sequence).

The chain uses TRBV18 and TRBJ1-5; 7 bases are shared with TRBD1. The germline gives CDR1 KGHSH, CDR2 LQKENI. The CDR3 consists of 14 residues. Trimming took 4 bases from V and 5 from J; bases not matched to a gene: 5. CDR3 residues: CASSQGQSYQPQHF. The CDR3 DNA reads TGTGCCAGCTCACAGGGACAGAGTTATCAGCCCCAGCATTTT.

The chain has TRBV9 and TRBJ2-3; D is undetermined. The CDR3 is 15 amino acids. CDR1 is SGDLS, CDR2 YYNGEE, per germline. Trimming left V 0 bases short and J 0 bases short, with 8 bases between. This CDR3 is CASSVADLSTDTQYF. Written as DNA, the CDR3 is TGTGCCAGCAGCGTAGCAGATCTTAGCACAGATACGCAGTATTTT.

The chain is built from TRBV27 and TRBJ1-2; TRBD1 aligns across 8 bases. The germline V gene encodes CDR1 MNHEY and CDR2 SMNVEV (reference sequence). Trimming removed 6 bases from V and 2 bases from J; junction bases left unmatched: 5. This CDR3 contains 14 residues. The CDR3 DNA reads as TGTGCCAGCAGCATGGACAGGGCCAACTATGGCTACACCTTC. This encodes CASSMDRANYGYTF.

The rearrangement joins TRBV28 to TRBJ2-7; 10 positions match TRBD2. This CDR3 has 15 amino acids. The germline gives CDR1 MDHEN, CDR2 SYDVKM. Trimming removed 2 bases from V and 3 bases from J; junction bases left unmatched: 4. This chain's CDR3 is CASSLVPSGSYEQYF. In nucleotides, the CDR3 is TGTGCCAGCAGTTTAGTCCCTAGCGGGAGCTACGAGCAGTACTTC.

The sample holds a few counts of this clone. The chain joins TRBV27 to TRBJ1-1; a possible D gene is TRBD1 (6 bases). This CDR3 region has 14 residues. CDR1 MNHEY and CDR2 SMNVEV come from the germline V gene (reference sequence). V was clipped by 8 bases and J by 1 base, with 14 bases between them. DNA of the CDR3: TGTGCCAGCCATCAGGGGCGGCCGAACACTGAAGCTTTCTTT. Translation: CASHQGRPNTEAFF.

The chain uses TRBV27 and TRBJ1-1; 10 nucleotides line up with TRBD1. With 4 bases clipped from V and 2 bases from J, the junction kept 7 bases outside the gene matches. The CDR3 has 16 amino acids. CDR1 and CDR2 from the germline V gene are MNHEY and SMNVEV (reference sequence). CDR3 in DNA: TGTGCCAGCAGTTCCCGACAGGGGGCTCGAAACACTGAAGCTTTCTTT. Protein sequence: CASSSRQGARNTEAFF.

The CDR3 protein is CASSLSTTRPQHF. For the CDR3, the DNA is TGTGCCAGCAGTTTATCAACAACCAGGCCCCAGCATTTT. V and J are TRBV12-3 or TRBV12-4 and TRBJ1-5; D uncertain. V lost 2 bases and J 9 bases, leaving 11 bases between the germline ends. There are 13 residues in the CDR3.

The J gene is TRBJ2-6, the V gene TRBV5-1; perhaps TRBD2 as D (5 bases). CDR3 size: 17 residues. Deletions cut 7 bases from V and 4 bases from J, with 21 bases between. Looked up from germline, CDR1 is SGHRS and CDR2 is YFSETQ. Here the CDR3 DNA reads TGCGCCAGCGACCTTAGCCCCGGGGTGTTGGGGGCCAACGTCCTGACTTTC. Residues: CASDLSPGVLGANVLTF.

The chain joins TRBV25-1 to TRBJ1-6; 7 positions match TRBD1. There are 15 residues in the CDR3. The V segment lost 5 bases and the J segment 8 bases; nucleotides outside the gene matches: 9. CDR1 and CDR2 from the germline V gene are MGHDK and SYGVNS. This chain's CDR3 is CASSNRDSVYSPLHF. As DNA, the CDR3 is TGTGCCAGCAGTAACCGGGACAGCGTTTATTCACCCCTCCACTTT. Looking up the rest from reference TRBV25-1 and TRBJ1-6 gives the full variable domain: EADIYQTPRYLVIGTGKKITLECSQTMGHDKMYWYQQDPGMELHLIHYSYGVNSTEKGDLSSESTVSRIRTEHFPLTLESARPSHTSQYLCASSNRDSVYSPLHFGNGTRLTVT.

The V gene is TRBV7-2, the J gene TRBJ2-1, with TRBD2 as a possible D gene (5 bases). Trimming took off 8 bases at V and 6 bases at J, with 11 bases between the two ends. This CDR3 spans 12 amino acids. CDR1 is SGHTA and CDR2 is FQGNSA in the germline V gene. The CDR3 loop reads CASSRAFNEQFF. The CDR3, as DNA: TGTGCCAGCTCGCGGGCGTTCAATGAGCAGTTCTTC.

For the CDR3, the DNA is TGTGCCAGCTCCCTTTACTATGGCTACACCTTC. Amino acid sequence: CASSLYYGYTF. The chain carries TRBV6-6 and TRBJ1-2; no clear D gene. Trimming cost V 8 bases and J 3 bases, with 7 bases left between them. There are 11 residues in the CDR3. CDR1 MNHNY and CDR2 SVGAGI come from the germline V gene (reference sequence).

This clone was counted between two and nine times. This sequence joins TRBV7-2 and TRBJ2-7, with 8 bases that match TRBD1. CDR1 is SGHTA and CDR2 is FQGNSA in the germline V gene. This CDR3 comprises 16 residues. Unmatched junction bases numbered 7, after V lost 0 bases and J lost 3 bases. Here the CDR3 reads CASSLARGQVLYEQYF. The CDR3 bases are TGTGCCAGCAGCTTAGCGCGGGGACAGGTGCTCTACGAGCAGTACTTC.

The chain uses TRBV15 and TRBJ2-1; D remains ambiguous. The CDR3 spans 12 residues. The ends were cut back, 4 bases at V and 10 bases at J, with 11 bases in the middle. Germline loops: CDR1 LNHNV, CDR2 YYDKDF (reference sequence). CDR3 region: CATSILTAEQFF. The DNA for the CDR3 is TGTGCCACCAGCATCCTGACTGCGGAGCAGTTCTTC.

V and J are TRBV2 and TRBJ2-6; TRBD1 might be the D (6 bases). The V gene's germline CDR1 is SNHLY and CDR2 FYNNEI. There are 17 residues in the CDR3. Trimming stripped 5 bases from V and 3 bases from J, with 17 bases between. In nucleotides, the CDR3 is TGTGCCAGCAGTACGACAGGATCTCTAGGTGGGGCCAACGTCCTGACTTTC. Amino acids: CASSTTGSLGGANVLTF.

In its sample, this clone was seen a few times. V gene TRBV29-1 combines with J gene TRBJ1-2, with 8 positions matching TRBD1. The CDR3 covers 12 residues. Germline CDR1 is SQVTM and CDR2 is ANQGSEA. V lost 6 bases, J lost 4 bases, and 4 bases stayed unmatched. In nucleotides, the CDR3 is TGCAGCGTGAATACAGGGGGCTATGGCTACACCTTC. As protein: CSVNTGGYGYTF.

The rearrangement joins TRBV7-2 to TRBJ2-3, with 8 bases lining up with TRBD2. The CDR3 spans 16 residues. J gave up 0 bases and V 3 bases, and 5 bases lay outside the gene matches. Germline loops: CDR1 SGHTA, CDR2 FQGNSA. The CDR3: CASSFSGTRSTDTQYF. CDR3 nucleotides: TGTGCCAGCAGCTTTAGCGGGACTCGAAGCACAGATACGCAGTATTTT.

This clone has only one observation. The rearrangement links TRBV5-4 to TRBJ1-4, with 8 bases identical to TRBD1. The CDR3 is made up of 15 amino acids. The J segment lost 7 bases and the V segment lost 4 bases, leaving 9 bases of the junction unmatched. Germline-derived CDR1 and CDR2 are SGHNT and YYREEE (reference sequence). Written as DNA, the CDR3 is TGTGCCAGCAGCAGACCCGGGACAGGCCTTGAAAAACTGTTTTTT. As protein: CASSRPGTGLEKLFF.

The chain employs TRBV30 and TRBJ1-6; no firm D call. The CDR3 loop spans 13 amino acids. Germline CDR1 is GTSNPN and CDR2 is SVGIG (reference sequence). V was clipped by 7 bases and J by 5 bases, with 12 bases between them. The CDR3: CAFKWQDNSPLHF. DNA for the CDR3: TGTGCCTTTAAGTGGCAGGATAATTCACCCCTCCACTTT. The variable domain in full, with the rest retrieved from reference TRBV30 and TRBJ1-6, is SQTIHQWPATLVQPVGSPLSLECTVEGTSNPNLYWYRQAAGRGLQLLFYSVGIGQISSEVPQNLSASRPQDRQFILSSKKLLLSDSGFYLCAFKWQDNSPLHFGNGTRLTVT.

The chain couples TRBV15 to TRBJ1-6, with D perhaps TRBD1 (6 bases). The germline CDR1 and CDR2 sequences are LNHNV and YYDKDF (reference sequence). The CDR3 is 16 residues long. Between the trimmed V and J ends, which lost 1 base and 7 bases, there was a span of 14 bases. The CDR3 bases are TGTGCCACCAGCAGAGCCACAGGGCGTGGGAATTCACCCCTCCACTTT. Protein: CATSRATGRGNSPLHF.

The gene calls are TRBV20-1 and TRBJ1-5; D unclear. The CDR3 totals 11 residues. The V gene's germline CDR1 is DFQATT and CDR2 SNEGSKA (reference sequence). V gave up 5 bases and J gave up 3 bases, with 5 bases separating them. In nucleotides, the CDR3 is TGCAGTGCTGGCCCCAATCAGCCCCAGCATTTT. This codes for CSAGPNQPQHF.

In its sample, this clone was seen once. The gene calls are TRBV30 and TRBJ2-2; TRBD2 aligns across 10 bases. The CDR3 sequence is 18 residues long. The ends lost 4 bases at V and 4 bases at J; junction bases unmatched: 15. Germline assignment: CDR1 GTSNPN and CDR2 SVGIG (reference sequence). CDR3 sequence reads: CAWNKRGASGSVTGELFF. CDR3 DNA: TGTGCCTGGAATAAACGGGGGGCTAGCGGGAGCGTCACCGGGGAGCTGTTTTTT.

V and J are TRBV20-1 and TRBJ1-2; unclear D gene. V lost 6 bases, J lost 8 bases, and 10 bases lay in between. This CDR3 contains 10 residues. Germline V gene sequence: CDR1 DFQATT, CDR2 SNEGSKA (reference sequence). This CDR3 is CSAVRGGYTF. In nucleotides, the CDR3 is TGCAGTGCCGTCCGTGGCGGCTACACCTTC.